This paragraph reports one TCR beta chain. It has no known antigen specificity. Per-base qualities were not stored, and no clone one base away is much larger. The library was obtained by RT-PCR. The sequencing machine was an Illumina HiSeq 2500. TCRdb passed the public sequencing reads through fastp at Q25 and MiXCR, retaining productive beta sequences. Rows are combined by CDR3 protein, so each entry shows the most common genes and DNA. Across this sample there are a few thousand distinct CDR3 sequences, with 73% seen only once. The ten top clones hold about 7.5% of the sample. CDR3 length: 12 amino acids, cysteine to phenylalanine. Only the CDR3 part of the read is kept: 36 bases, read in frame from the first base. Clipping removes 7 bases from V and 1 base from J, with 4 as the unmatched junction base count. CDR1 and CDR2, per the germline V gene, are SQVTM and ANQGSEA. The data belong to a study of yellow fever vaccine responses in identical twins (dated by TCRdb to 2016 to 2019). About the full investigation: The study precisely tracked vaccine-responding T cell clones in identical twins. General findings and caveats noted by the study authors: According to the authors, the vaccine-induced T cell response in identical twins seemed to be partly convergent and partly specific to each individual.

The sequence links TRBV29-1 to TRBJ2-7; the junction holds 7 bases that match TRBD2. This clonotype was sampled from a young woman who received the yellow fever vaccine. Donor details come from another sample of the same person, matched by shared clones. The sequencing used T cells from blood (PBMCs), unsorted or a sorted subset (not recorded which), collected before or after yellow fever vaccination (not recorded which). The CDR3 protein is CSAGGTSYEQYF. The bases are TGCAGCGCGGGGGGAACGTCCTACGAGCAGTACTTC.